This T cell receptor (beta chain) came from a study of T-cell reconstitution after alpha-beta-depleted transplantation in children. Study-wide findings and caveats: Expanded clones from the graft, numbering several hundred, reportedly supplied alpha-beta T cells about two months after transplant. Recipient T cells and thymic progenitors that survived gave rise to the high TCRbeta diversity observed at day 60 in some patients. Once a year had passed after transplant, T-cell counts and diversity came mostly from newly produced T cells.

This CDR3 is built from 13 residues. CDR1 and CDR2 (germline): SEHNR, FQNEAQ (reference sequence). Trimming removed 5 bases from V and 9 bases from J, with 14 bases in between. This clonotype occurred many times. What it recognizes is unknown. For TCRbeta, the library was prepared with unique molecular identifiers. TCRdb fed the PCR reads into MiXCR, producing one record per CDR3 protein. The sample holds hundreds of thousands of distinct CDR3 sequences, roughly a tenth seen once. This TCR was recovered from a child between 2 and 9 years old with inherited bone marrow failure, due to receive a stem cell transplant. This chain links TRBV7-9 with TRBJ2-1; TRBD1 is a possible D gene (6 bases). The sequenced sample was PBMCs, obtained before TCRalphabeta/CD19-depleted stem cell transplant. CDR3 in DNA: TGTGCCAGCAGCCTAACTAGAGGGGGTGAGCAGTTCTTC. It codes for CASSLTRGGEQFF.